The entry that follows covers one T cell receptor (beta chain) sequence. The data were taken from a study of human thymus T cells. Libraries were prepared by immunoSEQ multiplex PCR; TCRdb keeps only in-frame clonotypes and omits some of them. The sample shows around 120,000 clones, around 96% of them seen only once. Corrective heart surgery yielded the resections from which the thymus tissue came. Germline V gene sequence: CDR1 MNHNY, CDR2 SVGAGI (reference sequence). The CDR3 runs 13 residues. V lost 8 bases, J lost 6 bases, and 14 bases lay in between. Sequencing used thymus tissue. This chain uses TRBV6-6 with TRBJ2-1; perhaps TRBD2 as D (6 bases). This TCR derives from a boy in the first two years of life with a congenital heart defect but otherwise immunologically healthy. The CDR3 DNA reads TGTGCCAGCTGGGGGGATGGGGGCAATGAGCAGTTCTTC. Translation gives CASWGDGGNEQFF.